This passage covers 8 T cell receptor beta chains from one sample sequenced in a study of T cell changes during pregnancy in multiple sclerosis. Profiling relied on immunoSEQ multiplex PCR, and the TCRdb table lists in-frame clones only, not all of them. The repertoire has some 120,000 clones, roughly 96% of them found once; the top ten carry approximately 0.45%. Sequences were derived from peripheral blood, sampled after pregnancy. Receptors were obtained from a female donor with multiple sclerosis, enrolled in a pregnancy study.

The gene calls are TRBV19 and TRBJ1-2; the D gene is possibly TRBD1 (6 bases). Trimming cost V 7 bases and J 5 bases, with 26 bases left between them. Germline-derived CDR1 and CDR2 are LNHDA and SQIVND (reference sequence). This CDR3 is 17 amino acids long. The CDR3 spells CASTRGLTGLSSYGYTF. CDR3 bases: TGTGCCAGTACCCGAGGCTTAACAGGGTTGTCCTCGTATGGCTACACCTTC.

J is TRBJ2-3 and V is TRBV7-2; no reliable D call. The germline CDR1 and CDR2 sequences are SGHTA and FQGNSA. V lost 2 bases and J lost 9, with 18 bases in between. This CDR3 has 15 residues. In DNA form, the CDR3 reads TGTGCCAGCAGCTTATCGGGTGCGGAGCGCGAAACGCAGTATTTT. It codes for CASSLSGAERETQYF.

CDR3 in DNA: TGTGCCAGTTGGGACAGAAATCAGCCCCAGCATTTT. Translated, it gives CASWDRNQPQHF. The chain joins TRBV28 to TRBJ1-5; 7 bases align to TRBD1. The germline V gene has CDR1 MDHEN and CDR2 SYDVKM. This CDR3 is 12 amino acids long. V shed 9 bases, J shed 4 bases, and the junction held 3 bases outside the gene matches.

V gene TRBV7-4 combines with J gene TRBJ2-3; 9 bases are a match to TRBD1. V lost 3 bases to trimming and J lost 4 bases; unmatched junction nucleotides: 23. The germline gives CDR1 SGHVT, CDR2 SQSDAQ. The CDR3 is made up of 21 amino acids. In DNA, the CDR3 is TGTGCCAGCAGCTTGGGGGAACAGGGGGCGCCGGGACTCCCAATCGCAGATACGCAGTATTTT. Encoded protein: CASSLGEQGAPGLPIADTQYF.

The chain uses TRBV6-5 and TRBJ2-7, with 7 bases matching TRBD1. This CDR3 is 15 amino acids long. Per the germline V gene, CDR1 is MNHEY and CDR2 is SVGAGI. With 2 bases clipped from V and 3 bases from J, the junction kept 7 bases outside the gene matches. As DNA, the CDR3 is TGTGCCAGCAGTTACCAGCCAGGGGGATACTACGAGCAGTACTTC. It translates to CASSYQPGGYYEQYF.

This rearrangement joins TRBV19 to TRBJ2-5; TRBD2 is a possible D gene (6 bases). The V and J ends lost 7 bases and 2 bases respectively, with 17 bases between them. The CDR3 runs 15 residues. Germline assignment: CDR1 LNHDA and CDR2 SQIVND (reference sequence). The CDR3 loop reads CASNPSGLQQETQYF. In nucleotides, the CDR3 is TGTGCCAGTAACCCCTCGGGACTTCAACAAGAGACCCAGTACTTC.

This chain uses TRBV4-1 with TRBJ1-5; D is unresolved. Trimming pared 0 bases from V and 7 bases from J, leaving 7 bases between. The CDR3 runs to 13 residues. Looked up from germline, CDR1 is MGHRA and CDR2 is YSYEKL. The CDR3 bases are TGCGCCAGCAGCCAAGATCCGGGACAGCCCCAGCATTTT. This codes for CASSQDPGQPQHF.

The V call is TRBV4-3, the J call TRBJ2-5; 12 bases map to TRBD2. CDR1 is LGHNA, CDR2 YSLEER, per germline. Unmatched junction bases numbered 14, after V lost 0 bases and J lost 6 bases. This CDR3 region has 19 residues. The CDR3 bases are TGCGCCAGCAGCCAAGATTTCGTCGGACTAGCGGGAAAGTATAAGACCCAGTACTTC. Protein: CASSQDFVGLAGKYKTQYF.